Shown below are 13 T cell receptor beta chains from a single sample sequenced in a study of blood T cell repertoires in COVID-19. Method: immunoSEQ multiplex PCR; TCRdb's copy keeps in-frame clones and lacks some. This sample carries around 390,000 clones, around nine tenths of them seen once, and the ten largest clones take roughly a tenth. Source material: PBMCs or T cells enriched from blood (not recorded which). The receptors shown here come from a woman in her fifties or sixties who had recovered from COVID-19.

The chain recombines TRBV7-9 with TRBJ2-5; 9 nucleotides align to TRBD1. Germline assignment: CDR1 SEHNR and CDR2 FQNEAQ (reference sequence). CDR3 size: 14 residues. V was pared by 1 base and J by 5 bases, with 2 bases of the junction left unmatched. CDR3 sequence: CASSLETGGETQYF. CDR3 DNA sequence: TGTGCCAGCAGCTTAGAGACAGGGGGGGAGACCCAGTACTTC.

V usage is TRBV15 and J usage is TRBJ2-7, with 8 positions matching TRBD1. Germline CDR1 reads LNHNV; CDR2 reads YYDKDF (reference sequence). CDR3 length: 15 amino acids. V shed 0 bases, J shed 3 bases, and the junction held 4 bases outside the gene matches. The CDR3: CATSRDGQGFYEQYF. The CDR3 DNA reads as TGTGCCACCAGCAGAGACGGACAGGGTTTCTACGAGCAGTACTTC.

The chain employs TRBV27 and TRBJ1-1; perhaps TRBD1 as D (6 bases). The V end was cut by 5 bases, the J end by 1 base, with 11 bases between. Germline CDR1 and CDR2: MNHEY and SMNVEV (reference sequence). This CDR3 has 14 amino acids. The CDR3 is CASSLTGQNTEAFF. CDR3 DNA sequence: TGTGCCAGCAGTCTGACAGGACAGAACACTGAAGCTTTCTTT.

The rearrangement links TRBV25-1 to TRBJ1-4, with D tentatively TRBD1 (6 bases). Trimming stripped 1 base from V and 6 bases from J, with 12 bases between. The CDR3 spans 15 residues. CDR1 MGHDK and CDR2 SYGVNS come from the germline V gene. In DNA form, the CDR3 reads TGTGCCAGCAGTGAATCACTCAGGGGAGATGAAAAACTGTTTTTT. It yields the protein CASSESLRGDEKLFF. Full variable domain (outside the CDR3, taken from reference TRBV25-1 and TRBJ1-4): EADIYQTPRYLVIGTGKKITLECSQTMGHDKMYWYQQDPGMELHLIHYSYGVNSTEKGDLSSESTVSRIRTEHFPLTLESARPSHTSQYLCASSESLRGDEKLFFGSGTQLSVL.

The rearrangement joins TRBV7-9 to TRBJ2-7; D might be TRBD1 (7 bases). Germline values: CDR1 SEHNR, CDR2 FQNEAQ (reference sequence). Trimming shortened V by 0 bases and J by 5 bases, and 14 bases separated the two germline ends. This CDR3 comprises 15 residues. CDR3 residues: CASSLAQGGLNEQYF. Written as DNA, the CDR3 is TGTGCCAGCAGCTTAGCGCAGGGGGGTTTGAACGAGCAGTACTTC.

The chain recombines TRBV7-9 with TRBJ1-3; no clear D gene. Germline assignment: CDR1 SEHNR and CDR2 FQNEAQ (reference sequence). Trimming took 5 bases from V and 3 from J, leaving 14 bases between them. The CDR3 totals 15 residues. CDR3: CASSLIEGSGNTIYF. For the CDR3, the DNA is TGTGCCAGCAGCCTGATTGAGGGTAGTGGAAACACCATATATTTT.

This chain connects TRBV4-3 to TRBJ1-2; tentatively, D is TRBD1 (6 bases). The V end lost 0 bases, the J end lost 8 bases, and 16 bases lay between the germline ends. Germline V gene data show CDR1 as LGHNA and CDR2 as YSLEER. CDR3 size: 15 residues. The CDR3 DNA is TGCGCCAGCAGCCAAGATGAGGGGACATTTATGGGCTACACCTTC. Its translation: CASSQDEGTFMGYTF.

The chain employs TRBV15 and TRBJ2-3, with 8 bases matching TRBD1. Germline loops: CDR1 LNHNV, CDR2 YYDKDF (reference sequence). This CDR3 contains 18 residues. Unmatched junction bases numbered 17, after V lost 2 bases and J lost 7 bases. CDR3 in amino acids: CATSRSIYGQGNMNTQYF. CDR3 sequence (DNA): TGTGCCACCAGCAGATCAATCTACGGACAGGGAAACATGAATACGCAGTATTTT.

The chain joins TRBV4-3 to TRBJ1-4; D is unclear. Trimming left V 0 bases short and J 7 bases short, with 15 bases between. CDR1 LGHNA and CDR2 YSLEER come from the germline V gene. This CDR3 comprises 16 residues. CDR3 protein: CASSQEGGRVGEKLFF. CDR3 coding DNA: TGCGCCAGCAGCCAAGAAGGAGGGAGGGTTGGTGAAAAACTGTTTTTT.

This clone was seen once. This chain connects TRBV11-2 to TRBJ1-2, with D maybe TRBD1 (5 bases). This CDR3 has 13 amino acids. Germline values: CDR1 SGHAT, CDR2 FQNNGV. Trimming stripped 5 bases from V and 4 bases from J, with 11 bases between. CDR3 DNA: TGTGCCAGCAGCCCCATCGGGGGCTATGGCTACACCTTC. Protein sequence: CASSPIGGYGYTF.

This sequence joins TRBV30 and TRBJ1-4, with D uncertain. CDR3 size: 15 residues. The germline V gene has CDR1 GTSNPN and CDR2 SVGIG (reference sequence). V was trimmed by 0 bases and J by 4 bases, leaving 12 bases between them. DNA of the CDR3: TGTGCCTGGAGTGTAGTTAGTCCCCATAATGAAAAACTGTTTTTT. It translates to CAWSVVSPHNEKLFF.

This clone was detected only once. The chain links TRBV12-3 or TRBV12-4 to TRBJ2-3; D unresolved. The CDR3 contains 13 residues. V lost 2 bases, J lost 4 bases, and 7 bases lay in between. CDR3 residues: CASSLRPADTQYF. CDR3 sequence (DNA): TGTGCCAGCAGTTTACGTCCGGCAGATACGCAGTATTTT.

Comment on this clone: Mismatch with germline at one junction end may stem from a read error. This rearrangement joins TRBV7-7 to TRBJ2-1, with TRBD2 identical over 8 bases. The germline V gene encodes CDR1 SSHAT and CDR2 FNYEAQ (reference sequence). The CDR3 contains 15 residues. The DNA of the CDR3 is TGTGCTAGCAGCTTACGAGCGGGGGAGCGCAATGAGCAGTTCTTC. Amino acids: CASSLRAGERNEQFF. Looking up the rest from reference TRBV7-7 and TRBJ2-1 gives the full variable domain: GAGVSQSPRYKVTKRGQDVTLRCDPISSHATLYWYQQALGQGPEFLTYFNYEAQPDKSGLPSDRFSAERPEGSISTLTIQRTEQRDSAMYRCASSLRAGERNEQFFGPGTRLTVL.